This entry concerns a single T cell receptor beta chain. Its target is not known. These data belong to a study of T cell responses to AZD1222 COVID-19 vaccine. The germline V and J ends were trimmed by 0 bases and 0 bases, with 8 bases remaining between them. Germline V gives CDR1 MGHRA, CDR2 YSYEKL. The CDR3 totals 15 residues. Sequencing used immunoSEQ multiplex PCR; TCRdb keeps in-frame clones, though not all of them. This sample yields about 140,000 clones, of which more than 80% are seen a single time; about 7.5% belongs to the top ten. General study findings and limits: White British ancestry dominated among donors, who included more females, and clonal diversity was possibly underestimated.

The sequence was collected from an adult who received the MenACWY meningococcal vaccine as a control. This chain joins TRBV4-1 and TRBJ1-1, with D hard to call. The specimen comprised peripheral blood, sampled 28 days after the second dose of the MenACWY control vaccine. The CDR3 DNA is TGCGCCAGCAGCCAAGAGATCCAGCTGAACACTGAAGCTTTCTTT. Translating it yields CASSQEIQLNTEAFF.